This T cell receptor beta chain was profiled in a study of blood T cell repertoires in COVID-19 (dated by TCRdb to the early 2020s). For the wider study: Collaborator samples came from the United States, Italy and Spain and covered acute and convalescent phases of COVID-19. The material from the prospective study consisted of cDNA or gDNA derived from T cells, B-cell-depleted T cells, or PBMCs. The dataset comprised deeply sampled blood TCRbeta repertoires from subjects exposed to, actively infected with, or recovered from COVID-19. A freely available public database, intended as a resource for researchers studying the immune response to SARS-CoV-2, is where the repertoires were released. Samples were obtained from the ongoing ImmuneRACE study (first 160 participants) and from about 1,300 subjects provided by 6 global collaborators. The sample metadata nearly always contained a de-identified subject ID, COVID-19 status, age in years and sex. Where HLA class I and class II types were available, the types were taken from metadata supplied by the sample provider, not from assay-based typing.

From the cysteine through the phenylalanine, the CDR3 covers 15 amino acids. The DNA shown is the 45-base CDR3, in frame from base 1. What the work shows at the level of the full study, not this receptor alone: Clinical and demographic metadata were provided uncurated, with the amount varying by source and participant.

As regards this clone: Its antigen target is currently unknown. Base qualities were left out, and no much larger clone turns up one base away.

Whole blood was collected in K2EDTA tubes by collaborating institutions according to the institutions' own protocols. For TCRbeta analysis, collaborators shipped samples in one of three forms: frozen whole blood, isolated PBMCs, or DNA extracted from either of those sample types. TCRbeta CDR3 regions were amplified from genomic DNA by means of the immunoSEQ Assay, a bias-controlled multiplex PCR. In the paper's pipeline: Nucleated cell counts per sample were estimated from amplification of reference gene primers within the assay. To quantify the absolute abundance of each unique TCRbeta CDR3 rearrangement, sequence reads were collapsed and filtered. Productive Simpson clonality was computed per sample as the square root of Simpson's diversity index over productive rearrangements. TCRdb holds this immuneACCESS table with in-frame rearrangements only. Some clones are missing; in checked studies, unresolved V genes explain under half, and the rest has no known cause. V, J and clone size are those of that table, while D and trimming were read from the DNA. Present in this sample are some 58,000 clones, 77% of which were seen just once. The top ten constitute about 29% of the sample.

The receptor was isolated from a human donor in a cohort sampled during active COVID-19. Sequenced sample: peripheral blood. The receptor chain draws on TRBV12-2 and TRBJ1-1. TRBV12-2 has pseudogene status. The CDR3 in this case is CASRFPGLQNTEAFF. The DNA sequence is given as TGTGCAAGTCGCTTTCCCGGACTCCAGAACACTGAAGCTTTCTTT.